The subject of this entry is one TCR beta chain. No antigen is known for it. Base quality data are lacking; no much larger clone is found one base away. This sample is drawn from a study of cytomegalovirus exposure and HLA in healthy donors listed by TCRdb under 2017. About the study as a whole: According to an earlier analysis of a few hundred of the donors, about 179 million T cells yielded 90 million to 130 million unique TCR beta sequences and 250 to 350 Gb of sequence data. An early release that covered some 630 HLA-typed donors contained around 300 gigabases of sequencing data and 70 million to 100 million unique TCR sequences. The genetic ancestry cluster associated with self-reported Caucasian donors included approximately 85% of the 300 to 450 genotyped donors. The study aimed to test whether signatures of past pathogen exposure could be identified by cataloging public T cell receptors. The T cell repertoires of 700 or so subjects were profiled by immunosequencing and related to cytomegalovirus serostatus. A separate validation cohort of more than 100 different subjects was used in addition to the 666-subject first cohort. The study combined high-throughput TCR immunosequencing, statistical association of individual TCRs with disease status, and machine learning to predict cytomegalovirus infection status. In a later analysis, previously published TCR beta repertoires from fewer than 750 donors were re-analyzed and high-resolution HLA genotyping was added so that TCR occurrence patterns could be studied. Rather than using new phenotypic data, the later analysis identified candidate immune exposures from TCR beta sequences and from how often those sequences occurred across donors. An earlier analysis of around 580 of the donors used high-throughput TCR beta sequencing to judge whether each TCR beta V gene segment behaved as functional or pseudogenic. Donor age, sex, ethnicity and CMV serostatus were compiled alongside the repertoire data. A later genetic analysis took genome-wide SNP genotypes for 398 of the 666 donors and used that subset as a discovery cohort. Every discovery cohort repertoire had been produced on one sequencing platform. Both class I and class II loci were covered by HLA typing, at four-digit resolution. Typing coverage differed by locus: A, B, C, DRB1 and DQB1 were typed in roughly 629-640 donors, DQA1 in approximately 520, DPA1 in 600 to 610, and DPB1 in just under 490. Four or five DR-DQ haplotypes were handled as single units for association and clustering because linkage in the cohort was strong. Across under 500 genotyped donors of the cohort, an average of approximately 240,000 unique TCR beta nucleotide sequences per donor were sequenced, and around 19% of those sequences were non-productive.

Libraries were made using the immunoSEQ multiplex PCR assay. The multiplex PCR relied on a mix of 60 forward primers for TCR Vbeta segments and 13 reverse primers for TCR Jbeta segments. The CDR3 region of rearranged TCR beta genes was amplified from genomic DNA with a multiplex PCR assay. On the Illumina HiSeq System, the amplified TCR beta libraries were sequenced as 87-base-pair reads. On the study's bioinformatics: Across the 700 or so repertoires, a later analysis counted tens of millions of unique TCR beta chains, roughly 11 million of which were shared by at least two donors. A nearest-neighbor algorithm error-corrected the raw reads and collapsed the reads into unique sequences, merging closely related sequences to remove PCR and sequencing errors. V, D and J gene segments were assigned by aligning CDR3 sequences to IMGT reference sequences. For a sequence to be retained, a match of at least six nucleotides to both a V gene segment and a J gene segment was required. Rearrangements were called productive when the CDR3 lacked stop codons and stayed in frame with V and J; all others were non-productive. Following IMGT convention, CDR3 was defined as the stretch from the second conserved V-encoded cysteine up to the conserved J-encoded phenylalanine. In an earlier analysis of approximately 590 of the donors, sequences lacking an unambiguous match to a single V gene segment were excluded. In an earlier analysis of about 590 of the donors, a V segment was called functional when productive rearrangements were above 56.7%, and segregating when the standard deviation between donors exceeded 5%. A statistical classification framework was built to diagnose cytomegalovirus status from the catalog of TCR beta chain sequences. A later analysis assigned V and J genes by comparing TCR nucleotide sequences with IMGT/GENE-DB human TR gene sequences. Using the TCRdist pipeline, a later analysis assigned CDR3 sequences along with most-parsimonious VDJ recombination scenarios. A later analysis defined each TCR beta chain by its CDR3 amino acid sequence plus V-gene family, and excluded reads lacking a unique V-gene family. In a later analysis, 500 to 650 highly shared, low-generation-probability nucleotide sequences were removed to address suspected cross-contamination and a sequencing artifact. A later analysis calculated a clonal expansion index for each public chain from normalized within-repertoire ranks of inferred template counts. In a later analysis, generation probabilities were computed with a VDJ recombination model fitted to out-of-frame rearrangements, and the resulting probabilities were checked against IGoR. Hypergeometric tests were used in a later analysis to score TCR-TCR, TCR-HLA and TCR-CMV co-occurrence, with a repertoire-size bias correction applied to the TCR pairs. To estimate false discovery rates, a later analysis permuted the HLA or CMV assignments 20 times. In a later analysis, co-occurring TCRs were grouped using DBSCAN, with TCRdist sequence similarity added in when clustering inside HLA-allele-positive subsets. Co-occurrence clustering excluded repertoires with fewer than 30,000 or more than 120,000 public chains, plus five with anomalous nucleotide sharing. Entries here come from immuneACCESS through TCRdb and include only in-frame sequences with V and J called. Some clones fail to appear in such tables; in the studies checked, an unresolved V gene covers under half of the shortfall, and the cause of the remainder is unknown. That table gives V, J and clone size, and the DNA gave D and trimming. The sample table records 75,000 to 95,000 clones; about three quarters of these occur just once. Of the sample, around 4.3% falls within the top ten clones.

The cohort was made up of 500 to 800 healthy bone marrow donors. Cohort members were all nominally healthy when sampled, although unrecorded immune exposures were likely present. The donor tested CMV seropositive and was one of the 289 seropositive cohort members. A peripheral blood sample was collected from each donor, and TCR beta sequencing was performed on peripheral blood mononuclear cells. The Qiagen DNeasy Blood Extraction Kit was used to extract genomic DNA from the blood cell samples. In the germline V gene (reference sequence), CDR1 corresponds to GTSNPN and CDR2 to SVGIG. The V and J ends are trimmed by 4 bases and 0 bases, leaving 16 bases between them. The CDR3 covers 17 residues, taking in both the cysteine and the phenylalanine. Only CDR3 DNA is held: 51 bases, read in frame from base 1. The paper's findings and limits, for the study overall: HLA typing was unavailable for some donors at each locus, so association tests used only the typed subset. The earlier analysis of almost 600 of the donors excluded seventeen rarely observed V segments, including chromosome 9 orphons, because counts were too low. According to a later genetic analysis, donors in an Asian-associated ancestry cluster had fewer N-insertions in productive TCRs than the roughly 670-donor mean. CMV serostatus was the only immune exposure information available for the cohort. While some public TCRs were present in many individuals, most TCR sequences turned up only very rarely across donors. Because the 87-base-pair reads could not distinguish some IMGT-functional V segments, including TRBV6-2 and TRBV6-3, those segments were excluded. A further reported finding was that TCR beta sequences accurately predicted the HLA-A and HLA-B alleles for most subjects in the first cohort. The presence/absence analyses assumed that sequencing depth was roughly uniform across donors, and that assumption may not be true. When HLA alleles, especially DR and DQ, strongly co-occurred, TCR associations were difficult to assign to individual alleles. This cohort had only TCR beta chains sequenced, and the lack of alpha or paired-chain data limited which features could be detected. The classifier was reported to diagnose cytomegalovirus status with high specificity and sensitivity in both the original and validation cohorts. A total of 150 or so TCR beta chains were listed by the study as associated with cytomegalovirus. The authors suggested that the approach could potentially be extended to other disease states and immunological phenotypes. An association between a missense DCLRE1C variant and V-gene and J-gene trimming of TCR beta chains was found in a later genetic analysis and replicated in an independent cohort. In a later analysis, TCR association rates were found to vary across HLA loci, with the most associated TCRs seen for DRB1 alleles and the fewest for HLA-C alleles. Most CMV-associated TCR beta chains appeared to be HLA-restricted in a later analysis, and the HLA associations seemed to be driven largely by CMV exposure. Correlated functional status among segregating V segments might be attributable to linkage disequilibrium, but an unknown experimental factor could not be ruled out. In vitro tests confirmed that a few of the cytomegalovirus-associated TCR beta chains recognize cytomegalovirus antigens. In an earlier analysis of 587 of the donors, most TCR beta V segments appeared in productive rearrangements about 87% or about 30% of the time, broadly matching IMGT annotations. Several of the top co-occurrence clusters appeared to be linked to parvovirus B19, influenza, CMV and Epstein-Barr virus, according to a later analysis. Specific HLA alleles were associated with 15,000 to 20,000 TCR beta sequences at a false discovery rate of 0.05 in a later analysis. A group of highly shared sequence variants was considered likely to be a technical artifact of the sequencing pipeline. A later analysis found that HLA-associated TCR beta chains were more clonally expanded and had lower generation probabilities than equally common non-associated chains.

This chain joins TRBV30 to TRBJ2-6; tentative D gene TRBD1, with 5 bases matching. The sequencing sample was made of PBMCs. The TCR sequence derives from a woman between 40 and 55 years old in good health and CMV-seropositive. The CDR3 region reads CAWKTVRVLSGANVLTF. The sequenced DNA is TGTGCCTGGAAGACAGTCCGCGTCCTCTCTGGGGCCAACGTCCTGACTTTC.